This entry describes one T cell receptor beta chain. Germline loops: CDR1 SGDLS, CDR2 YYNGEE. V lost 0 bases and J lost 5; bases outside the gene matches: 10. The CDR3 is made up of 16 amino acids. Data came from immunoSEQ multiplex PCR; TCRdb stores just in-frame clones and leaves some out. The data contain around 130,000 clones, over 75% of them singletons. The data were obtained in a study of T cell responses to AZD1222 COVID-19 vaccine. The chain is built from TRBV9 and TRBJ2-5; 7 bases line up with TRBD1. This TCR was sampled from an adult in good health. The starting material was peripheral blood, obtained on day 0 of AZD1222 vaccination. CDR3 in amino acids: CASSVGTGQVFETQYF. CDR3 coding DNA: TGTGCCAGCAGCGTAGGGACAGGACAGGTCTTTGAGACCCAGTACTTC.